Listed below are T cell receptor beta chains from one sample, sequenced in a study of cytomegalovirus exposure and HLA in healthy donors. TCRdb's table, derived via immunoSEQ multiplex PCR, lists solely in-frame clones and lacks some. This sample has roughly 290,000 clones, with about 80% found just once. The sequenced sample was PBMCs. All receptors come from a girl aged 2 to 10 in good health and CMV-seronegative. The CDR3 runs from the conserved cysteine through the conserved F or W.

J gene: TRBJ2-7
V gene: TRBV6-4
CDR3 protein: CASEGGRTGPQYF

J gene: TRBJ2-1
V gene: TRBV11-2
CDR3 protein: CASSAVAVHEQFF

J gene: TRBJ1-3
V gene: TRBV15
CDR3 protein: CATSRVSGGFGGNTIYF

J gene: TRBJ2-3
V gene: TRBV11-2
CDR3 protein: CASSLGGGAWDTQYF

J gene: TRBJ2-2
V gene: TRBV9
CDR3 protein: CASSVASGSTGELFF

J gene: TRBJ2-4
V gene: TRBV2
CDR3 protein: CASRKRIGTEFQYF

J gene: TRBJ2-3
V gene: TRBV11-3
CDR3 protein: CASSVGAGGVTSTDTQYF

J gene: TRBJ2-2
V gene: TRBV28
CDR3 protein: CASRLAGELFF

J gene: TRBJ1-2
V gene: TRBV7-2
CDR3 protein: CASSLVTGSGDYGYTF

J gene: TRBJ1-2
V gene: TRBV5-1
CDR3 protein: CASSPGTGAGGYTF

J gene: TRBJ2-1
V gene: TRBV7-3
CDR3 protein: CASSLTFRPSGRTSYNEQFF

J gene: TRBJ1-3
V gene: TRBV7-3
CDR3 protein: CASSPQGKSSGNTIYF

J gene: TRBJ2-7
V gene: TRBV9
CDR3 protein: CASSVDRGRGEQYF

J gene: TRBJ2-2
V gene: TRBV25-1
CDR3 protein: CASIDWGGSGELFF

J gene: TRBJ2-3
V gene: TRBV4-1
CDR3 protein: CASSQNLAGGIDTQYF

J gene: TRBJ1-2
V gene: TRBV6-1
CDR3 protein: CASSRDRAYTF

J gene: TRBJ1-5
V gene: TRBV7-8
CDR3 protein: CASSLQGGHRPQHF

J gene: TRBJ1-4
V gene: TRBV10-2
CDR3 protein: CASSESPGFNEKLFF

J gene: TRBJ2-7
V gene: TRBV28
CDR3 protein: CASLTRGVYEQYF

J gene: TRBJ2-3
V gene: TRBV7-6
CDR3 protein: CASSLRGLGTDTQYF

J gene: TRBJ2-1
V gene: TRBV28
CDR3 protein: CASGRVTQDEQFF

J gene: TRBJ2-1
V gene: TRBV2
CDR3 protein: CASRVDGRGPANEQFF

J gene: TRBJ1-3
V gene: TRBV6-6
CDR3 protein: CASSYFTGTSGNTIYF

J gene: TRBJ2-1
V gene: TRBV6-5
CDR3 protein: CASSYGEQGYNEQFF

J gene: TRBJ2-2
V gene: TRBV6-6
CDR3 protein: CASISTTGTETGELFF